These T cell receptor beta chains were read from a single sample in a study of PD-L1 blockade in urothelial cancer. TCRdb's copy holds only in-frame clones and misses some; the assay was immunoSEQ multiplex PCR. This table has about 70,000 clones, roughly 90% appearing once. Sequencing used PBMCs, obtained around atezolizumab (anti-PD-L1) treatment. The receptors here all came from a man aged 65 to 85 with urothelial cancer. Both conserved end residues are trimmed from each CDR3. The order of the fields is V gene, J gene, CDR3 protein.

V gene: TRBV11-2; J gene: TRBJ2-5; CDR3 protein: ASSSPGQGQETQY
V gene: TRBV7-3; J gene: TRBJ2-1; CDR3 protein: ASSLMLAGGGEQF
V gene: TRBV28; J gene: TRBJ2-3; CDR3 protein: ASIPPPGRGFTDTQY
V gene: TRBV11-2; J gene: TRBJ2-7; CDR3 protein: ASSPTTGGDEQY
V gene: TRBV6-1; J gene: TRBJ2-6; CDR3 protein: ASSEITGSGANVLT
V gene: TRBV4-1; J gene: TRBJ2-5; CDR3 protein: ASSQVLAGGETQY
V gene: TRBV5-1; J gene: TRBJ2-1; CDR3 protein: ASSLRGSYNEQF
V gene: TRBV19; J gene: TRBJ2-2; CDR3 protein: ASSIVGGTGELF
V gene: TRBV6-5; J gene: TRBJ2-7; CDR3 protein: ASSRWTGSYEQY
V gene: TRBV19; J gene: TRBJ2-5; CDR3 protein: ASSMAGPQETQY